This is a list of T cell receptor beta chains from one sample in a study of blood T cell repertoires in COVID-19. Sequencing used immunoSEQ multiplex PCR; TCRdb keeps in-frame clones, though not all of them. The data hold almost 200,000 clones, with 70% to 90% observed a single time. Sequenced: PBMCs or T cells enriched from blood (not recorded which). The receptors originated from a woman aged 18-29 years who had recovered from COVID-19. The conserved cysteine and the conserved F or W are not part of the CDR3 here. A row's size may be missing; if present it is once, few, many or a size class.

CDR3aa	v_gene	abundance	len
ASSQYTQMYTIY	TRBV18	-	12
ASSLGGASYEQY	TRBV5-1	-	12
ASSSRTSGNTGELF	TRBV19	-	14
ASSSTSTSNEQF	TRBV5-1	-	12
ASSGYTGTGLSGLF	TRBV25-1	-	14
ASSTSGGAVHEQY	TRBV4-2	-	13
ASSEASGGQETQY	TRBV6-1	few	13
ASSYTRTGGFYEQY	TRBV21-1	few	14
ASSQSGQGNEKLF	TRBV4-2	-	13
ASRGLGGTEAF	TRBV6-5	-	11
ASSLAWDRGDEQY	TRBV13	-	13
ASSYRRGYEQF	TRBV27	-	11
ASSDGLGSSGNTIY	TRBV6-1	-	14
ASSDSPAGEQY	TRBV10-1	few	11
ASSLAGAFGGYT	TRBV7-9	-	12
ASTQEQGSPLH	TRBV12-3/TRBV12-4	-	11
ASSLGQGNQPQH	TRBV27	-	12
AWRLRRQGGNTIY	TRBV30	once	13
ASSAASGVYNEQF	TRBV25-1	-	13
ASTGSSGPQETQY	TRBV9	-	13
ASSPSPLLTGELF	TRBV5-1	-	13
ASSFGAGDYNEQF	TRBV5-1	-	13
ASSGLTSNQPQH	TRBV19	-	12
AWSATGRGGSPLH	TRBV30	-	13
ASKLSGTSYNEQF	TRBV19	-	13
ASSRRGDSSTDTQY	TRBV5-1	-	14
ASSTRDRGHNEQF	TRBV3-1/TRBV3-2	-	13
ASSYSPGGPHEQY	TRBV6-6	-	13
SASMANTQY	TRBV20-1	-	9
ASSPPRCGNTIY	TRBV6-5	-	12
ASSLSSGGGGEQF	TRBV7-2	once	13
ASSAGQRNTEAF	TRBV6-2/TRBV6-3	-	12
ASSWGDGAPQH	TRBV5-6	-	11
ASGIPQGGITEAF	TRBV28	-	13
ASSSGTGNQPQH	TRBV5-6	once	12
ASSLGPYQPQH	TRBV7-9	-	11
ASRYSGGSSYNEQF	TRBV27	-	14
ASSFQAGASQPQH	TRBV27	many	13
ASSSERQRSTDTQY	TRBV5-1	-	14
ASSRGGTANTIY	TRBV6-5	-	12
ASSQLALGYGYT	TRBV7-9	-	12
ASSSQQGRGYEQY	TRBV7-2	-	13
ASTQLTQANSPLH	TRBV6-5	-	13
ASSPDRLNGYT	TRBV18	-	11
ASSQGRLAGGRTQY	TRBV4-1	-	14
ASSLAGQEVNYGYT	TRBV7-9	-	14
ASSLDHPGEEQY	TRBV11-2	once	12
ASSFSGSRYNEQF	TRBV27	-	13
ASSLVAGVTEAF	TRBV5-5	-	12
ASSSPGQAGVSEAF	TRBV28	-	14